This record looks at one T cell receptor (beta chain) sequence and its context. The data are from a study of blood T cell repertoires in COVID-19. Study information: T cells, B-cell-depleted T cells, or PBMCs provided the cDNA or gDNA that served as material.

CDR1 is SQVTM, CDR2 ANQGSEA, per germline. Unmatched junction bases numbered 7, after V lost 4 bases and J lost 2 bases. The CDR3 totals 17 residues. Authors' processing steps: Amplifying reference gene primers gave estimates of nucleated cell counts. Sequencing was performed with immunoSEQ multiplex PCR; in TCRdb, only in-frame clones are kept and a portion is missing. That table furnishes V, J and clone size, whereas the DNA furnished D and trimming. The table shows about 95,000 clones, with 90% to 95% occurring only once. The sequenced sample consisted of peripheral blood. The sequence was obtained from a woman aged 45 to 65 in a cohort sampled during active COVID-19. The chain has TRBV29-1 and TRBJ2-1, with TRBD2 identical over 14 bases. The CDR3 sequence is CSVAGLAGGRTYNEQFF. CDR3 coding DNA: TGCAGCGTTGCAGGACTAGCGGGAGGAAGGACCTACAATGAGCAGTTCTTC.